Included here is one TCR beta chain sequence, with context. Which antigen it targets is not known. Nothing much larger sits one base from this clone, and base qualities are not available. The data stem from a study of control samples from healthy donors and cancer patients (dated by TCRdb to the early 2020s). The library was prepared using the immunoSEQ multiplex PCR assay. TCRdb's version of the immuneACCESS table is confined to in-frame rearrangements and falls short of the full clone set. An unresolved V gene accounts for under half of the shortfall where checked; the remainder is of unknown origin. Across this sample there are about 160,000 clones, with roughly 93% seen only once. About 5.8% of the sample goes to the ten largest clones. V loses 2 bases of germline sequence and J loses 3 bases, and the interval between the two ends is 7 bases. CDR1 and CDR2 are read off the germline V gene as MDHEN and SYDVKM. Its CDR3 holds 13 amino acids, cysteine through phenylalanine. The CDR3 DNA has 39 bases and is translated from base 1.

Specimen: blood. The sequence derives from a young man in good health. This chain is built from TRBV28 and TRBJ1-1; there is no confident call for the D gene. The CDR3 reads as follows: CASSLVQYTEAFF. The nucleotides read TGTGCCAGCAGTTTAGTTCAGTACACTGAAGCTTTCTTT.